In its sample, the clone carrying this T cell receptor beta chain was seen a few times. This sample is drawn from a study of radiation and T cells in renal cell carcinoma. Time point indicated: blood 2 weeks post-SBRT. Treatment here: 15 Gy SBRT to primary tumor, nephrectomy 4 weeks later. The tumor was a clear cell renal cell carcinoma. The CDR3 covers 13 residues. Unmatched junction bases numbered 6, after V lost 5 bases and J lost 6 bases. Germline V gene sequence: CDR1 MNHNY, CDR2 SVGAGI (reference sequence). Assay: immunoSEQ multiplex PCR; the TCRdb copy retains only in-frame clones and omits some. The table has about 120,000 clones, around 80% seen once.

Sequenced material: blood, taken from a patient whose treatment included radiotherapy and nephrectomy. The J gene is TRBJ1-2, the V gene TRBV6-6, with TRBD1 matching over 7 bases. The TCR originated in a man between 50 and 59 years old with renal cell carcinoma. The chain's CDR3 is CASSMDRSNGYTF. CDR3 DNA: TGTGCCAGCAGTATGGACAGGTCGAATGGCTACACCTTC.